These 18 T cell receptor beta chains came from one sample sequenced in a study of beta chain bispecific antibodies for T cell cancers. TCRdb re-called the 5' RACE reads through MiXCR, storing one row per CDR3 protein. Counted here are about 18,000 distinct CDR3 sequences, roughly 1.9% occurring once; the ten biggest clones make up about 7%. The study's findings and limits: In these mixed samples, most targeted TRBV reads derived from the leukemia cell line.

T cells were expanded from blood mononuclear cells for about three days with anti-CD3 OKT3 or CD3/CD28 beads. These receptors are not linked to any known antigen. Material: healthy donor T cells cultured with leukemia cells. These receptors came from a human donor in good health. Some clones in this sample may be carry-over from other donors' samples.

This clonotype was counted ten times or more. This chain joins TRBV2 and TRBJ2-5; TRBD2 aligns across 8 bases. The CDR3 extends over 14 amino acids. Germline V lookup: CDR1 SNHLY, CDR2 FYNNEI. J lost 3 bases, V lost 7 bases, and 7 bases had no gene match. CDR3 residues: CASIGGGTKETQYF. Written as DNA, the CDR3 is TGTGCCAGCATCGGGGGGGGGACTAAAGAGACCCAGTACTTC.

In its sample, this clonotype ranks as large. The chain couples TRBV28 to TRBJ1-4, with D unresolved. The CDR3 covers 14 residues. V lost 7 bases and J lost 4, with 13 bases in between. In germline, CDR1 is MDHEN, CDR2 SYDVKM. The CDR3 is CASKDDSYNEKLFF. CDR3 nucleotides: TGTGCCAGCAAAGATGATTCATATAATGAAAAACTGTTTTTT.

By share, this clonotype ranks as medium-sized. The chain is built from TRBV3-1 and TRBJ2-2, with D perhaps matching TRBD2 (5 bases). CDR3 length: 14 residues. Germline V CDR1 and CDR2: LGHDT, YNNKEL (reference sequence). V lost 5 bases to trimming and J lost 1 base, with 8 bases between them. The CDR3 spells CASSSGLNTGELFF. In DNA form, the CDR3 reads TGTGCCAGCAGCTCAGGACTGAACACCGGGGAGCTGTTTTTT. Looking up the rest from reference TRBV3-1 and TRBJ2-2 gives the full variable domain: DTAVSQTPKYLVTQMGNDKSIKCEQNLGHDTMYWYKQDSKKFLKIMFSYNNKELIINETVPNRFSPKSPDKAHLNLHINSLELGDSAVYFCASSSGLNTGELFFGEGSRLTVL.

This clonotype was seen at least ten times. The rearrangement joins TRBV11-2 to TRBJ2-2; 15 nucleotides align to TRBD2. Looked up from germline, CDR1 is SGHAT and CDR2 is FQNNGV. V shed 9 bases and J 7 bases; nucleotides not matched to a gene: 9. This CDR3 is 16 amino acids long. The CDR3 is CASGLAGGPGHGELFF. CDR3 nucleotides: TGTGCCAGTGGACTAGCGGGGGGGCCAGGTCACGGGGAGCTGTTTTTT.

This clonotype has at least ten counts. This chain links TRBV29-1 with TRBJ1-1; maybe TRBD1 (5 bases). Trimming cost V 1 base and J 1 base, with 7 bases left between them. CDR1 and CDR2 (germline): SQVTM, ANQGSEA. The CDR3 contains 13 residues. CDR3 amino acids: CSVEGGWNTEAFF. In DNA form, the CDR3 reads TGCAGCGTTGAAGGGGGCTGGAACACTGAAGCTTTCTTT.

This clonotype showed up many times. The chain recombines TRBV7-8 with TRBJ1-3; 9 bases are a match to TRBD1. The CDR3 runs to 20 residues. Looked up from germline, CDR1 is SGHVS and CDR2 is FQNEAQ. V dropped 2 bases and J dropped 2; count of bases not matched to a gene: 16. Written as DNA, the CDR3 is TGTGCCAGCAGCTTATTGAAGACAGGGGGTCTTAAGCTAACTGGAAACACCATATATTTT. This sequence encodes CASSLLKTGGLKLTGNTIYF.

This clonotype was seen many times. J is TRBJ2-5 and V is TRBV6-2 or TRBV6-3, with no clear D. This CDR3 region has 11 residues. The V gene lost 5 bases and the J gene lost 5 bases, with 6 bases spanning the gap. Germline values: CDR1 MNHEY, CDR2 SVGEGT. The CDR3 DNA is TGTGCCAGCAGTCATGGGGAGACCCAGTACTTC. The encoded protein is CASSHGETQYF.

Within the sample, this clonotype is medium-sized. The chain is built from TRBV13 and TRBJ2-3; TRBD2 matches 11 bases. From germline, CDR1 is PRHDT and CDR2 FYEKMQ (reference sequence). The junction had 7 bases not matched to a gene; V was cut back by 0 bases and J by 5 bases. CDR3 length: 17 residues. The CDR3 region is CASSLGAGLAGRDTQYF. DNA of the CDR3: TGTGCCAGCAGCTTAGGCGCAGGACTAGCGGGTAGAGATACGCAGTATTTT.

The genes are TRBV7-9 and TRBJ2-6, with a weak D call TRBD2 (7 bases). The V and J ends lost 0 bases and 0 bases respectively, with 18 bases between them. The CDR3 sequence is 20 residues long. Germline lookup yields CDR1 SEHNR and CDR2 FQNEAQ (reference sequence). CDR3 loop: CASSLAGLGGLFSGANVLTF. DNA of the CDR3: TGTGCCAGCAGCTTAGCGGGACTGGGGGGGCTTTTCTCTGGGGCCAACGTCCTGACTTTC. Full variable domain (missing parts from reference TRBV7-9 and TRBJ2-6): DTGVSQNPRHKITKRGQNVTFRCDPISEHNRLYWYRQTLGQGPEFLTYFQNEAQLEKSRLLSDRFSAERPKGSFSTLEIQRTEQGDSAMYLCASSLAGLGGLFSGANVLTFGAGSRLTVL.

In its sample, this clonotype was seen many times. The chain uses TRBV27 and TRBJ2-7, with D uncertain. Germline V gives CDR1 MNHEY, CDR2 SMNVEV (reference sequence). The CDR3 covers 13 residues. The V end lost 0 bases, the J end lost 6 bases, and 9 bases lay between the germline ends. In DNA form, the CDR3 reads TGTGCCAGCAGTTTATCGAAGATACGCGAGCAGTACTTC. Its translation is CASSLSKIREQYF.

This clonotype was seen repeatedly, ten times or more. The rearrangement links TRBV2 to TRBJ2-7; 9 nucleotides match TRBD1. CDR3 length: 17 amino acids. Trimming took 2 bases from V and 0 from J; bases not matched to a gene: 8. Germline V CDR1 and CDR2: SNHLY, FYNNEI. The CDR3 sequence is CASSELAGTGSSYEQYF. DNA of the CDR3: TGTGCCAGCAGTGAACTCGCAGGGACAGGGTCCTCCTACGAGCAGTACTTC.

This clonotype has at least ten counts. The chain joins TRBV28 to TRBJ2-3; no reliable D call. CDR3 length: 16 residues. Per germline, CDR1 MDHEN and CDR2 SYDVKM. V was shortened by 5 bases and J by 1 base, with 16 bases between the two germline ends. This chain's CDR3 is CASSPLSEAGTDTQYF. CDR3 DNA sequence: TGTGCCAGCAGTCCACTCAGTGAAGCTGGCACAGATACGCAGTATTTT.

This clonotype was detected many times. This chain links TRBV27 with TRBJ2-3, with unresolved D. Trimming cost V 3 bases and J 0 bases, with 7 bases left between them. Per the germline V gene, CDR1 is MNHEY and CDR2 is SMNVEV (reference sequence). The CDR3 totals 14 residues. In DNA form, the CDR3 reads TGTGCCAGCAGTTTTTTCAGAAGCACAGATACGCAGTATTTT. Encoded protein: CASSFFRSTDTQYF.

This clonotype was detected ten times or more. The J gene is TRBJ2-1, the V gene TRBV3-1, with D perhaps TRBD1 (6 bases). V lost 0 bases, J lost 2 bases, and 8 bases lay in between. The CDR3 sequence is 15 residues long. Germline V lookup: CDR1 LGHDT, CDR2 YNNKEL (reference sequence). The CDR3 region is CASSQDRGAYNEQFF. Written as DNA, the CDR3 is TGTGCCAGCAGCCAAGACAGGGGCGCCTACAATGAGCAGTTCTTC.

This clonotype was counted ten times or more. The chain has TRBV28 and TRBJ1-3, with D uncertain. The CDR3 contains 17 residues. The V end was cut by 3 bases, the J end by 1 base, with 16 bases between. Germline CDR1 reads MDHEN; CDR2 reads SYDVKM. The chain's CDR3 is CASSFSPGVGSGNTIYF. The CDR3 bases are TGTGCCAGCAGTTTCTCTCCGGGCGTCGGTTCTGGAAACACCATATATTTT.

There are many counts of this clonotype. The CDR3 DNA reads TGCAGTGCTAGGAAGCAGGGCTACTACAATGAGCAGTTCTTC. It translates to CSARKQGYYNEQFF. The gene calls are TRBV20-1 and TRBJ2-1, with D possibly TRBD1 on 5 matching bases. The germline CDR1 and CDR2 sequences are DFQATT and SNEGSKA (reference sequence). Trimming removed 3 bases from V and 3 bases from J, with 12 bases in between. This CDR3 is built from 14 residues.

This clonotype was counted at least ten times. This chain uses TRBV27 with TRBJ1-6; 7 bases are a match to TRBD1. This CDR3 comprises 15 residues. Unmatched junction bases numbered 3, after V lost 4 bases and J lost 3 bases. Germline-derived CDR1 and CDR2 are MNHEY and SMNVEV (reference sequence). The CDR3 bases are TGTGCCAGCAGTTCCCAGGGGGGCTATAATTCACCCCTCCACTTT. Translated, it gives CASSSQGGYNSPLHF.

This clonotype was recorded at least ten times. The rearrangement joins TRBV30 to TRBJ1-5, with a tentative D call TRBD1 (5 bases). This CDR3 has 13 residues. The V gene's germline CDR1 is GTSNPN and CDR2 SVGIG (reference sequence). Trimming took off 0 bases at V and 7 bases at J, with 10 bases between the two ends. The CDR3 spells CAWSVGAEQPQHF. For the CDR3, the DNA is TGTGCCTGGAGTGTAGGGGCGGAGCAGCCCCAGCATTTT.